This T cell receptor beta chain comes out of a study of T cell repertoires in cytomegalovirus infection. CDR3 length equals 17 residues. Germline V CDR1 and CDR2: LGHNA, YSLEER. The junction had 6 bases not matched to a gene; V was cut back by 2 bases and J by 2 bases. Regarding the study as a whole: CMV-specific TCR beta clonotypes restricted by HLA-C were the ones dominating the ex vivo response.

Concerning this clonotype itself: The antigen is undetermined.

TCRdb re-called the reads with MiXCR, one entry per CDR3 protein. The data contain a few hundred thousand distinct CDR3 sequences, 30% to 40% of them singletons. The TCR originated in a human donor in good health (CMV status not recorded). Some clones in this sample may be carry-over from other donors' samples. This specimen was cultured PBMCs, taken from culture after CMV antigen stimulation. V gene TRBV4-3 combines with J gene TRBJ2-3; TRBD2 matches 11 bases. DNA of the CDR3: TGCGCCAGCAGCCAAACAGAGGGACTAGCGGCCACAGATACGCAGTATTTT. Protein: CASSQTEGLAATDTQYF.